This TCR beta chain was identified in a study of shared clonotypes between healthy human individuals. This CDR3 is 13 amino acids long. Per germline, CDR1 ENHRY and CDR2 SYGVKD. The V gene lost 3 bases and the J gene lost 5 bases, with 11 bases spanning the gap. A word on this clone: Its antigen is not known.

Clones were sequenced by immunoSEQ multiplex PCR, and TCRdb holds only the in-frame ones, with some missing. The table has millions of clones, roughly 96% seen once; the top ten hold more than 0.1%. Caucasian adults living in Nashville, Tennessee, provided all samples. Notes on the study in general: On the whole, naive subsets had larger estimated richness than memory subsets had.

The material sequenced was naive CD4+ T cells sorted from blood. Subset noted: CD45RA+ positively selected. The source of this sequence is a man younger than 35 in good health. The rearrangement joins TRBV10-3 to TRBJ2-7; weak D call: TRBD1 (5 bases). CDR3 loop: CAISDLGADEQYF. The CDR3 DNA follows: TGTGCCATCAGTGACCTTGGGGCCGACGAGCAGTACTTC.